This T cell receptor beta chain is drawn from a study of T cells in localized non-small cell lung cancer. The V gene's germline CDR1 is LGHNA and CDR2 YSLEER. Trimming removed 0 bases at V and 5 bases at J, with 20 bases between. There are 17 residues in the CDR3. TCRdb's table, derived via immunoSEQ multiplex PCR, lists solely in-frame clones and lacks some. The table has roughly 34,000 clones, roughly 90% seen once; the top ten hold under 20%. The chain has TRBV4-3 and TRBJ2-7; D possibly matches TRBD1 or TRBD2 (5 bases each). This receptor was obtained from a man aged 40 to 70 with stage III lung adenocarcinoma. The specimen comprised peripheral blood mononuclear cells, sampled before any cancer treatment. The CDR3 DNA follows: TGCGCCAGCAGCCAAGATTTCCTGGACGGGACGGGGCACGAGCAGTACTTC. The encoded protein is CASSQDFLDGTGHEQYF.